Below, one T cell receptor (beta chain) is given with its context. The antigen remains unidentified. This CDR3 is 15 amino acids long. The V gene's germline CDR1 is SGDLS and CDR2 YYNGEE. V lost 4 bases to trimming and J lost 3 bases, with 11 bases between them. Produced via immunoSEQ multiplex PCR; TCRdb's table is partial and in-frame only. The data hold 100,000 to 150,000 clones, with about nine tenths observed a single time. This sample was taken from a study of T cell responses to AZD1222 COVID-19 vaccine. Study results and caveats: White British donors predominated, females outnumbered males, and clonal diversity was possibly underestimated.

The sample here was peripheral blood, taken on day 0 of MenACWY control vaccination. This receptor was identified in an adult in good health. This chain joins TRBV9 and TRBJ1-6; D is possibly TRBD1 (5 bases). The DNA for the CDR3 is TGTGCCAGCAGCTTTTCGACAGACTATAATTCACCCCTCCACTTT. Translation gives CASSFSTDYNSPLHF.